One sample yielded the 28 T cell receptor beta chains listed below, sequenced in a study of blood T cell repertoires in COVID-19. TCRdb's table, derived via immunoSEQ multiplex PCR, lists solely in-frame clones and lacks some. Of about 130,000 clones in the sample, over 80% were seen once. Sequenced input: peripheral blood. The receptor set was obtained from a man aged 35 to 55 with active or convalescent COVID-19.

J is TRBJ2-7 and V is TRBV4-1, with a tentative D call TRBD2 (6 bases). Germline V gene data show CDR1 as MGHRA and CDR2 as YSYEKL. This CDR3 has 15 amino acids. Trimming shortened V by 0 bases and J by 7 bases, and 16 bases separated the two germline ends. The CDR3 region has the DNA TGCGCCAGCAGCCAAGACCGGGACGGACTATGGGAGCAGTACTTC. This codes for CASSQDRDGLWEQYF.

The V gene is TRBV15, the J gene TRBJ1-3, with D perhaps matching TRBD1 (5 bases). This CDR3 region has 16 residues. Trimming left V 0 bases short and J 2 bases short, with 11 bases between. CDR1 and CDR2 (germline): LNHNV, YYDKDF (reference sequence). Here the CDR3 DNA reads TGTGCCACCAGCAGAGAACCGACCAGGGCTGGAAACACCATATATTTT. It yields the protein CATSREPTRAGNTIYF.

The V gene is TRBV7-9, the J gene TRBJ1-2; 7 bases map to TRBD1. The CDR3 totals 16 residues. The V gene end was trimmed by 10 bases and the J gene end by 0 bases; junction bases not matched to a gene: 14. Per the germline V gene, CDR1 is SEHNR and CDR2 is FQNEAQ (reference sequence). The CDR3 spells CATTVSGTASNYGYTF. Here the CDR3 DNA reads TGTGCCACAACGGTTTCCGGGACAGCCTCTAACTATGGCTACACCTTC.

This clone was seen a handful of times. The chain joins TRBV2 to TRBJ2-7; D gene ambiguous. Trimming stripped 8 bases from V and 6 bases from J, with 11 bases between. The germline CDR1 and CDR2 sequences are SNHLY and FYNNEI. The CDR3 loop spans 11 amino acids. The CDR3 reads CASPPSPEQYF. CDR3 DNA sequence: TGTGCCAGCCCGCCGAGTCCCGAGCAGTACTTC.

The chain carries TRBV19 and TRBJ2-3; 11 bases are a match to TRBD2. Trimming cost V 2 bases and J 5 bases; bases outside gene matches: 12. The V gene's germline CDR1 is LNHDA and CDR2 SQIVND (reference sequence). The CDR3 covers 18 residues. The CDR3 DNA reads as TGTGCCAGTAGTATACAGGGGTATAGCGGGGGGGCTAAAGATACGCAGTATTTT. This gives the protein CASSIQGYSGGAKDTQYF.

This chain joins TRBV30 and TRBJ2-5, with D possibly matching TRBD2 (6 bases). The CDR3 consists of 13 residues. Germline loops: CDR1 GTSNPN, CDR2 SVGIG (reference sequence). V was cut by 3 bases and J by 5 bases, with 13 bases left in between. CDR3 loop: CAWRRSGGETQYF. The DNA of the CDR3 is TGTGCCTGGAGAAGATCCGGAGGGGAGACCCAGTACTTC.

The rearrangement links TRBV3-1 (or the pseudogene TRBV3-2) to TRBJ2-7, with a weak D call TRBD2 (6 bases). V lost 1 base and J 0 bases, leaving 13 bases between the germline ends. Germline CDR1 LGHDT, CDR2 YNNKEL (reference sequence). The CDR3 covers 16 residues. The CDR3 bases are TGTGCCAGCAGCCAAGTAGGGGACTGGAGCTCCTACGAGCAGTACTTC. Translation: CASSQVGDWSSYEQYF.

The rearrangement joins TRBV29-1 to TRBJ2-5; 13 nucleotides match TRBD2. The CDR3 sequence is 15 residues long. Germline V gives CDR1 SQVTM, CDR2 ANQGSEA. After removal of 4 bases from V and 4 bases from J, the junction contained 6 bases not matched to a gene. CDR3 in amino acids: CSVAPGLAGLETQYF. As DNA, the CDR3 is TGCAGCGTTGCTCCGGGACTAGCGGGGTTAGAGACCCAGTACTTC.

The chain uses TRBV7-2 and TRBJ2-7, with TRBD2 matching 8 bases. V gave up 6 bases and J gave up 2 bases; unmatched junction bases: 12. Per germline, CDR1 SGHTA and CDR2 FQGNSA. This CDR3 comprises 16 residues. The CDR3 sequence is CASRSTLAAVTYEQYF. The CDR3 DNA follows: TGTGCCAGCAGATCTACACTAGCGGCCGTAACCTACGAGCAGTACTTC.

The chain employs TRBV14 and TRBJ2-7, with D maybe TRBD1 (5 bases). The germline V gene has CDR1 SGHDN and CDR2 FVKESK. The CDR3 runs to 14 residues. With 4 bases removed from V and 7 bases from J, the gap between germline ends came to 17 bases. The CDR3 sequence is CASSPSTVHGEQYF. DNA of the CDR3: TGTGCCAGCAGCCCATCGACAGTGCACGGAGAGCAGTACTTC.

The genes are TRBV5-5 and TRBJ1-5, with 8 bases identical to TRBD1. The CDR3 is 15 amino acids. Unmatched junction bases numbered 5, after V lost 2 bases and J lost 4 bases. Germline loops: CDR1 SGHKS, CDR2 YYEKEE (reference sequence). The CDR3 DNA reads TGTGCCAGCAGCTTACAGGGGGATAAGAATCAGCCCCAGCATTTT. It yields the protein CASSLQGDKNQPQHF.

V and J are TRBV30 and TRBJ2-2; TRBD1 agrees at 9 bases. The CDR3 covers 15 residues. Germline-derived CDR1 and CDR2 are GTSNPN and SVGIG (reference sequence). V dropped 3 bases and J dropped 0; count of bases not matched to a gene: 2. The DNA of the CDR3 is TGTGCCTGGAGCCGACAGGGGGCGAACACCGGGGAGCTGTTTTTT. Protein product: CAWSRQGANTGELFF. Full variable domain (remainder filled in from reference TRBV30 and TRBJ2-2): SQTIHQWPATLVQPVGSPLSLECTVEGTSNPNLYWYRQAAGRGLQLLFYSVGIGQISSEVPQNLSASRPQDRQFILSSKKLLLSDSGFYLCAWSRQGANTGELFFGEGSRLTVL.

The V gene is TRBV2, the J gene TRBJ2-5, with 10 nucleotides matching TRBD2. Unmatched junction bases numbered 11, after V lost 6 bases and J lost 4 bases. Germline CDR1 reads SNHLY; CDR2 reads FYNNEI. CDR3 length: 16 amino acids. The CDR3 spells CASSQRGGQGAETQYF. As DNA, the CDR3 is TGTGCCAGCAGCCAGCGGGGGGGCCAGGGAGCAGAGACCCAGTACTTC.

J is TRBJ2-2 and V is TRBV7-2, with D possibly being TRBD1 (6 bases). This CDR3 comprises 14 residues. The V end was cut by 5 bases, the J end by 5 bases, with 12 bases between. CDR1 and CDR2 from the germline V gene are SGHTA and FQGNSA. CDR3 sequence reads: CASSNRVGTGELFF. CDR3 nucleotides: TGTGCCAGCAGCAACAGGGTTGGAACCGGGGAGCTGTTTTTT.

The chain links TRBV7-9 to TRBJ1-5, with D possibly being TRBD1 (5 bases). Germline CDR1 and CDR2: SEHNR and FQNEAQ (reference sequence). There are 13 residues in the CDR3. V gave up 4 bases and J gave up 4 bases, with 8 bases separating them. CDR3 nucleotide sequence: TGTGCCAGCAGCTCGACAGAAAATCAGCCCCAGCATTTT. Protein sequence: CASSSTENQPQHF.

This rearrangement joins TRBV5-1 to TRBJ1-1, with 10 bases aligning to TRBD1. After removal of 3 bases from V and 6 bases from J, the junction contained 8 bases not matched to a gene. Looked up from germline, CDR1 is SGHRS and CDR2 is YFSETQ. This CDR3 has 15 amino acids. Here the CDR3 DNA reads TGCGCCAGCAGCTCTATTAGACAGGGGGCCCCTGAAGCTTTCTTT. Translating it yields CASSSIRQGAPEAFF.

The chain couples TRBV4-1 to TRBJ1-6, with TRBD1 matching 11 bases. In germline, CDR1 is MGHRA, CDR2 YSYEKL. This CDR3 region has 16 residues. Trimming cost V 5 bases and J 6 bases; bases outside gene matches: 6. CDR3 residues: CASSGGTGGSNSPLHF. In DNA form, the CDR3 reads TGCGCCAGCAGCGGGGGGACAGGGGGTAGTAATTCACCCCTCCACTTT.

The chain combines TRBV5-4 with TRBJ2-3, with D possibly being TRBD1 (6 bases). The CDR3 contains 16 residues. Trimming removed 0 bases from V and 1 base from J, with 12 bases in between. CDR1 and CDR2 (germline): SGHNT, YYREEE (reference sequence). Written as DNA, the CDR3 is TGTGCCAGCAGCTTGGGGAACAGGGCTGGCACAGATACGCAGTATTTT. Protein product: CASSLGNRAGTDTQYF.

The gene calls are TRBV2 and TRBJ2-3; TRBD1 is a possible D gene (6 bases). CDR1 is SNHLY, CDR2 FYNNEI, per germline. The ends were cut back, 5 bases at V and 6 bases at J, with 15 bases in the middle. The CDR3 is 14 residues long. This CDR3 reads CASSRQDGRDTQYF. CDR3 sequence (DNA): TGTGCCAGCAGTCGACAGGACGGAAGGGATACGCAGTATTTT.

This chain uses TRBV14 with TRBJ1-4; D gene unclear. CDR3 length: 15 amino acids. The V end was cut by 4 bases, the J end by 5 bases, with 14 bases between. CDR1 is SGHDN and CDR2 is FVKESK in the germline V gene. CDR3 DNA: TGTGCCAGCAGCCTAGGACGGGGTGGGAATGAAAAACTGTTTTTT. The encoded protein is CASSLGRGGNEKLFF.

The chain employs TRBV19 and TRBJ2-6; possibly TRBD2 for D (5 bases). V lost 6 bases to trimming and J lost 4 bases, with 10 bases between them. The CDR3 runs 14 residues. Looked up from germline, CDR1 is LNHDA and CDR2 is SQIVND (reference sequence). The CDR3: CASSRGEGANVLTF. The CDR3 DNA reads TGTGCCAGTAGCCGGGGAGAAGGGGCCAACGTCCTGACTTTC.

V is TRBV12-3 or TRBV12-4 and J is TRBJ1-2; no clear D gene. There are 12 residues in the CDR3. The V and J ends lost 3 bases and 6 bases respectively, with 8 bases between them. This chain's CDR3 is CASSLEGHGYTF. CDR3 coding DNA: TGTGCCAGCAGTTTGGAGGGTCATGGCTACACCTTC.

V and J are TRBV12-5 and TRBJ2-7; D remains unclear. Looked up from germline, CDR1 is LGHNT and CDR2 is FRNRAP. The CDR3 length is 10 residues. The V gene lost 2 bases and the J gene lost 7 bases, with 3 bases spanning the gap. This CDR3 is CASGLYEQYF. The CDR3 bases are TGTGCTAGTGGTTTGTATGAGCAGTACTTC.

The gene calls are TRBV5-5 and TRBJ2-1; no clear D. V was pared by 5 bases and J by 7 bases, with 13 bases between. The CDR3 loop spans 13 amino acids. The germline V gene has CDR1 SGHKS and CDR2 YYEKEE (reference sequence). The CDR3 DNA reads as TGTGCCAGCAGTTTCGACTGGTTGAATGAGCAGTTCTTC. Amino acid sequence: CASSFDWLNEQFF.

The CDR3, as DNA: TGCGCCAGCAGGCCAAGGTTACAGCGGGGGACCTACAATGAGCAGTTCTTC. Translated: CASRPRLQRGTYNEQFF. The genes are TRBV4-3 and TRBJ2-1; 8 nucleotides line up with TRBD2. Germline loops: CDR1 LGHNA, CDR2 YSLEER. Losses at the gene ends were 6 bases for V and 2 bases for J; bases not matched to a gene: 12. The CDR3 is 17 amino acids.

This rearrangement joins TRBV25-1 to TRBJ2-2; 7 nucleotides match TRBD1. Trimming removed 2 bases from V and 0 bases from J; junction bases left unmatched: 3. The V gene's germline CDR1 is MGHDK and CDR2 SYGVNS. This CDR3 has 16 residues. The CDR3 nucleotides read TGTGCCAGCAGTGAAAGAGGGACAGCGAACACCGGGGAGCTGTTTTTT. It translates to CASSERGTANTGELFF. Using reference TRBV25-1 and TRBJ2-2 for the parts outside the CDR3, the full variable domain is EADIYQTPRYLVIGTGKKITLECSQTMGHDKMYWYQQDPGMELHLIHYSYGVNSTEKGDLSSESTVSRIRTEHFPLTLESARPSHTSQYLCASSERGTANTGELFFGEGSRLTVL.

For the CDR3, the DNA is TGTGCCAGCAGCCAAGATCTAGCAGCCTACGAGCAGTACTTC. As protein: CASSQDLAAYEQYF. This chain links TRBV3-1 (or the pseudogene TRBV3-2) with TRBJ2-7, with D perhaps TRBD2 (5 bases). There are 14 residues in the CDR3. V lost 0 bases and J 2 bases, leaving 8 bases between the germline ends. Germline CDR1 and CDR2: LGHDT and YNNKEL (reference sequence).

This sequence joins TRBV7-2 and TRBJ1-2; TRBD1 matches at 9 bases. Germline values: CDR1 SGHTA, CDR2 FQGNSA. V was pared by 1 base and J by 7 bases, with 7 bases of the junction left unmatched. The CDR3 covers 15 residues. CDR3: CASSLDWTGVFGYTF. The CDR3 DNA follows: TGTGCCAGCAGCTTAGATTGGACAGGGGTTTTTGGCTACACCTTC.